This T cell receptor beta chain comes out of a study of CD8+CD57+ T cells in acquired aplastic anemia. Study background: Sorted CD4+ and CD8+ cells yielded DNA averaging around 3.2 ug. The study obtained about 11 million reads on average for CD4+ cells from healthy donors.

Study-level points and caveats: Common to patients and controls were approximately 30 CD8+ CDR3 sequences. Patient and control CD8+ Simpson's diversity was not significantly different.

Genomic DNA provided the template from which TCR beta VDJ and CDR3 profiles were obtained. TCRdb recomputed calls from the reads with MiXCR, one row per CDR3 protein. The repertoire has about 420,000 distinct CDR3 sequences, about two thirds of them found once; the top ten carry 4%. On this clonotype: Antigen unknown.

The origin of this receptor is a human donor in good health, serving as a control. Specimen: sorted CD4+, CD8+, or CD8+CD57+ T cells (not recorded which) from PBMCs.

This CDR3 is CASSEAPLAARKDTQYF. The CDR3 DNA sequence: TGTGCCAGCAGCGAAGCGCCCCTGGCGGCGCGCAAGGATACGCAGTATTTT. The rearrangement joins TRBV7-9 to TRBJ2-3; D unclear. The CDR3 covers 17 residues. Germline values: CDR1 SEHNR, CDR2 FQNEAQ (reference sequence). Trimming removed 5 bases from V and 6 bases from J, with 24 bases in between.